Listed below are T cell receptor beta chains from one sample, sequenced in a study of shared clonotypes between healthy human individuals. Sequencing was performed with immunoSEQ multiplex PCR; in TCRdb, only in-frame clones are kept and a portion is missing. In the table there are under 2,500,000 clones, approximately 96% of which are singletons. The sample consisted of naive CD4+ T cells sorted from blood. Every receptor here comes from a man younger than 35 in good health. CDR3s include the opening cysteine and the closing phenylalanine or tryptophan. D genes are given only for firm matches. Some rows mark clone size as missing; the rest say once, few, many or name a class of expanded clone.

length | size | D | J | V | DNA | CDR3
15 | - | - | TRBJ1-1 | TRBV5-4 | TGTGCCAGCAGTTCATACACGGATATGAACACTGAAGCTTTCTTT | CASSSYTDMNTEAFF
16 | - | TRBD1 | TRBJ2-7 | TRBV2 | TGTGCCAGCAGCGTGGACAGGGCCAAAGGGTACTACGAGCAGTACTTC | CASSVDRAKGYYEQYF
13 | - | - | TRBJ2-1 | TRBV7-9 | TGTGCCAGCAGCTTGCAGGGCCCCGGGACACAGTTCTTC | CASSLQGPGTQFF
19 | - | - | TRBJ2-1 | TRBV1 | TGCACCAGCAGCCTGACTCCGGGACTAGCGGGCAGCTCCTACAATGAGCAGTTCTTC | CTSSLTPGLAGSSYNEQFF
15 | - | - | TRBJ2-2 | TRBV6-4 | TGTGCCAGCCGGGGGCTAGCGGATAACACCGGGGAGCTGTTTTTT | CASRGLADNTGELFF
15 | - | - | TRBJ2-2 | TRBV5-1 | TGCGCCAGCGGAACCGGGAGTTTCAACACCGGGGAGCTGTTTTTT | CASGTGSFNTGELFF
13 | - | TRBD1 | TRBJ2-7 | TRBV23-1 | TGCGCCAGCAGTCGGGACAGGGGGTACGAGCAGTACTTC | CASSRDRGYEQYF
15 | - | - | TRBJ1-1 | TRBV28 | TGTGCCAGCAGTGAATCGACAGGACGGAACACTGAAGCTTTCTTT | CASSESTGRNTEAFF
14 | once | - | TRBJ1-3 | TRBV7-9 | TGTGCCAGCAGCTCGCCTCCTTCTGGAAACACCATATATTTT | CASSSPPSGNTIYF
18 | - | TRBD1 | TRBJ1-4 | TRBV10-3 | TGTGCCATCAGTGAGCCGGGACAGGGGGGAGCAACTAATGAAAAACTGTTTTTT | CAISEPGQGGATNEKLFF
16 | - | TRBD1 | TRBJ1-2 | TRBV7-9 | TGTGCCAGCAGCCGCGGGACAGGGGAATATCACTATGGCTACACCTTC | CASSRGTGEYHYGYTF
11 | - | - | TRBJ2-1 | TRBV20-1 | TGCAGTGCTAGAGTAGGCCCTGAGCAGTTCTTC | CSARVGPEQFF
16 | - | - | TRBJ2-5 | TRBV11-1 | TGTGCCAGCAGCTTAGCGACCACGGCATACCAAGAGACCCAGTACTTC | CASSLATTAYQETQYF
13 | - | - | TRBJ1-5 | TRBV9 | TGTGCCAGCAGCGTAGCGGGGAATCAGCCCCAGCATTTT | CASSVAGNQPQHF
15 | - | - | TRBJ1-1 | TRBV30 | TGTGCCTGGAGTCCCGACAGCATCGGAGGGACTGAAGCTTTCTTT | CAWSPDSIGGTEAFF
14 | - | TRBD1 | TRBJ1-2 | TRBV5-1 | TGCGCCAGCAGCTTGGAAGGGGGCAGGGCTGGCTACACCTTC | CASSLEGGRAGYTF
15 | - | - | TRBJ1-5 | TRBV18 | TGTGCCAGCTCACCATCCGGTCGGGTCAATCAGCCCCAGCATTTT | CASSPSGRVNQPQHF
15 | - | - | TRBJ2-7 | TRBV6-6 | TGTGCCAGCAGGTCGCGACAGGCAAGCTCCTACGAGCAGTACTTC | CASRSRQASSYEQYF
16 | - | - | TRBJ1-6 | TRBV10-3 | TGTGCCATCAGTGAGTCGATAGGGTCCTATAATTCACCCCTCCACTTT | CAISESIGSYNSPLHF
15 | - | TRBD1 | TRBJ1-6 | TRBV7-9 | TGTGCCAGCAGTTTGGGGACAGGGGTTAATTCACCCCTCCACTTT | CASSLGTGVNSPLHF
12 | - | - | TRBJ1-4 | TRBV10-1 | TGCGCCAGCAGTGATTGGGATGAAAAACTGTTTTTT | CASSDWDEKLFF
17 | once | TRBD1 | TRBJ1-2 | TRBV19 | TGTGCCAGTAGTTCCCGGGACAGGGGGCTTAGGTACTATGGCTACACCTTC | CASSSRDRGLRYYGYTF
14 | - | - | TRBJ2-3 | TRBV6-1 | TGTGCCAGCAGTGAAAGGCTGAGTACAGATACGCAGTATTTT | CASSERLSTDTQYF
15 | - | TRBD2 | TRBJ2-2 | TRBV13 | TGTGCCAGCAGGGCCGAGCGGGGGGTCCCCGGGGAGCTGTTTTTT | CASRAERGVPGELFF
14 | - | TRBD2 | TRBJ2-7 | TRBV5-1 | TGCGCCAGCAGCCCGGGAGGGGGTCTCTACGAGCAGTACTTC | CASSPGGGLYEQYF
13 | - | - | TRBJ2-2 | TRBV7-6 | TGTGCCAGCAGCTTGCAAGAAACCGGGGAGCTGTTTTTT | CASSLQETGELFF
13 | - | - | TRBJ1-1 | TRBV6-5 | TGTGCCAGCAGTTACGGGCAAGGAACTGAAGCTTTCTTT | CASSYGQGTEAFF
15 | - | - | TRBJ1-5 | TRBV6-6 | TGTGCCAGCAGTCCTCATGCGAATAGCAATCAGCCCCAGCATTTT | CASSPHANSNQPQHF